This T cell receptor beta chain was recorded in a study of shared clonotypes between healthy human individuals. The protocol was immunoSEQ multiplex PCR, while the TCRdb copy is restricted to in-frame clones and leaves out a portion. The table includes 650,000 to 800,000 clones, approximately 72% detected once. The trim removed 6 bases at V and 7 bases at J, leaving 7 bases unmatched. The CDR3 is 13 amino acids. Germline V lookup: CDR1 MRHNA, CDR2 SNTAGT. This rearrangement joins TRBV6-4 to TRBJ2-7, with TRBD2 matching 9 bases. Sequencing input: memory CD4+ T cells sorted from blood. Subset indicated: CD45RA-negative fraction. The sequence came from a woman younger than 45 in good health. This CDR3 is CASRLAGAGEQYF. Here the CDR3 DNA reads TGTGCCAGCAGATTAGCGGGAGCGGGGGAGCAGTACTTC.